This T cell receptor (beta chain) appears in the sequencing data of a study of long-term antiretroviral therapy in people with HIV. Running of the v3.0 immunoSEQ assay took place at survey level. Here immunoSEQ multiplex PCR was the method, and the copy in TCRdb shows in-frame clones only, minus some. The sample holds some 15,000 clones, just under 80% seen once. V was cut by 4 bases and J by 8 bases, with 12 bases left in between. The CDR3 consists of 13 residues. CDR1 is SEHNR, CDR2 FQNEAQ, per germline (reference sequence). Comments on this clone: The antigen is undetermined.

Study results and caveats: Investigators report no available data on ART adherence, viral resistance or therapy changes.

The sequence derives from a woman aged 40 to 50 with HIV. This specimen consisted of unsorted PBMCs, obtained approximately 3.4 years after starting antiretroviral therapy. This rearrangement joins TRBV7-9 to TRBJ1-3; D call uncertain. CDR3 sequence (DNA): TGTGCCAGCAGCTCCCCTCAGGCGGACACCATATATTTT. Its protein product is CASSSPQADTIYF.